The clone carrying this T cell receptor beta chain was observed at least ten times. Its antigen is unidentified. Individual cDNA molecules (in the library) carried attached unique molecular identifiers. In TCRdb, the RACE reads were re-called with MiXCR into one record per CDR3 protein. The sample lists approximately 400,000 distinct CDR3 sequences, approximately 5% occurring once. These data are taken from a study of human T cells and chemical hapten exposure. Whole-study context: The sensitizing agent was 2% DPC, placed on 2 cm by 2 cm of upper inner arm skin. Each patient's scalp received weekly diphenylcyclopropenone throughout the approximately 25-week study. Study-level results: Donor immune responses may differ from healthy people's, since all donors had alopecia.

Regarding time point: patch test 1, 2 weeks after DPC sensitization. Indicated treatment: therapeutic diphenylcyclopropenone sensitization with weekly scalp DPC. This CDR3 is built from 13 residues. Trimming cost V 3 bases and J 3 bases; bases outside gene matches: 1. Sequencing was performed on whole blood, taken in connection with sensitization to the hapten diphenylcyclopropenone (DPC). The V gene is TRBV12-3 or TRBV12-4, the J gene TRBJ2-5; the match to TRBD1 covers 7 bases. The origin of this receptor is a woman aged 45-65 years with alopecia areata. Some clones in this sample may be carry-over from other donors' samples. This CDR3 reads CASSFTGEETQYF. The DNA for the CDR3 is TGTGCCAGCAGTTTTACAGGGGAAGAGACCCAGTACTTC.